This record covers a single T cell receptor (beta chain). Within the sample, other DNA sequences also encode this same CDR3. The V gene's germline CDR1 is MNHEY and CDR2 SVGAGI. The CDR3 spans 13 residues. V was trimmed by 5 bases and J by 1 base, leaving 8 bases between them. The repertoire was sequenced with immunoSEQ multiplex PCR; TCRdb's copy has only in-frame clones and lacks some. Of about 180,000 clones listed, roughly 89% were seen once; the top ten hold approximately 2.3%. The data were obtained in a study of blood T cell repertoires in COVID-19. V and J are TRBV6-5 and TRBJ1-1, with unresolved D. The sequenced sample consisted of PBMCs or T cells enriched from blood (not recorded which). The sequence derives from a middle-aged woman with acute COVID-19. The CDR3 coding sequence is TGTGCCAGCAGTCGGGGATCGAACACTGAAGCTTTCTTT. It translates to CASSRGSNTEAFF.